The sequence of this TCR beta chain was determined in a study of early T cells in non-severe SARS-CoV-2 infection. Whole-study context: With bulk RNA from unsorted whole blood as input, sequencing yielded unpaired chains.

Whole-study findings and limits: Lookups in VDJdb leaned toward anti-spike CD8 responses and missed private and CD4 specificities.

V dropped 3 bases and J dropped 2; count of bases not matched to a gene: 6. Germline loops: CDR1 LGHNT, CDR2 FRNRAP. This CDR3 contains 15 residues. There are a few counts of this clonotype. The antigen is undetermined. Unique molecular identifiers (one per individual cDNA molecule) were attached. TCRdb redid the calling of the 5' RACE reads with MiXCR, one entry per CDR3 protein. The data show over 95,000 distinct CDR3 sequences, around 16% seen once. Sequenced: whole blood. This chain links TRBV12-5 with TRBJ2-7, with 8 bases that match TRBD2. The TCR sequence derives from an adult who was a healthcare worker with PCR-confirmed SARS-CoV-2 infection or an uninfected control (not recorded which). The CDR3 spells CASGFLAGPPYEQYF. The CDR3 DNA sequence: TGTGCTAGTGGTTTCCTAGCGGGTCCTCCCTACGAGCAGTACTTC.